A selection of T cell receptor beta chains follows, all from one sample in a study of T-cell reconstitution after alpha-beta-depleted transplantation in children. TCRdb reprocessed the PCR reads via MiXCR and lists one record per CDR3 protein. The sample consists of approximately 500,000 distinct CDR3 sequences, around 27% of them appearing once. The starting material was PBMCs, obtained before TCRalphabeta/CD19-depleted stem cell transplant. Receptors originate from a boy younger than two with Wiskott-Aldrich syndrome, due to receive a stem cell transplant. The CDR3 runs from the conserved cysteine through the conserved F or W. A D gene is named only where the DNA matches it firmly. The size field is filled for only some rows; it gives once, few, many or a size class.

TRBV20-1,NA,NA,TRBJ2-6,CSAPLWGANVLTF,TGCAGTGCCCCTTTATGGGGGGCCAACGTCCTGACTTTC
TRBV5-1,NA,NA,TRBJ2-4,CASSHDRYERDIQYF,TGCGCCAGCAGCCACGACAGGTACGAGAGAGACATTCAGTACTTC
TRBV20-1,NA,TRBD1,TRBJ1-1,CSARDPGQGVTEAFF,TGCAGTGCTAGAGACCCGGGACAGGGTGTCACTGAAGCTTTCTTT
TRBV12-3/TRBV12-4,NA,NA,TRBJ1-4,CASSFGGVAEKLFF,TGTGCCAGCAGTTTCGGGGGTGTTGCTGAAAAACTGTTTTTT
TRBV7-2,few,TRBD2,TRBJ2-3,CASSLVRTGGEDTQYF,TGTGCCAGCAGCTTAGTACGGACGGGAGGGGAGGATACGCAGTATTTT
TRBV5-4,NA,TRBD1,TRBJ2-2,CASSLRDRAYTGELFF,TGTGCCAGCAGCTTGAGGGACAGGGCCTACACCGGGGAGCTGTTTTTT
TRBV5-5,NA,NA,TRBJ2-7,CASSLAASGVLGYEQYF,TGTGCCAGCAGCTTGGCCGCGTCGGGGGTTCTAGGCTACGAGCAGTACTTC
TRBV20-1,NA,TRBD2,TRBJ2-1,CSARASGSSYNEQFF,TGCAGTGCTAGAGCTAGCGGGAGCTCCTACAATGAGCAGTTCTTC
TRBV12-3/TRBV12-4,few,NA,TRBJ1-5,CASSLTSLNQPQHF,TGTGCCAGCAGTTTGACAAGTCTCAATCAGCCCCAGCATTTT
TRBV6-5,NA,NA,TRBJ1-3,CASSYDTSSGNTIYF,TGTGCCAGCAGTTACGACACGAGCTCTGGAAACACCATATATTTT
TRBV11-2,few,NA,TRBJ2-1,CASSPPGASWIEQFF,TGTGCCAGCAGCCCCCCGGGGGCTAGTTGGATTGAGCAGTTCTTC
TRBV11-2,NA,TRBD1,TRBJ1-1,CASSLMPGGARRPNTEAFF,TGTGCCAGCAGCTTAATGCCAGGGGGGGCTCGAAGGCCGAACACTGAAGCTTTCTTT
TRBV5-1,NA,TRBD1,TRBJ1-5,CASSYGQGDNQPQHF,TGCGCCAGCAGCTACGGACAGGGAGATAACCAGCCCCAGCATTTT
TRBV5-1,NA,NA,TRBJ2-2,CASSLGGTSNTGELFF,TGCGCCAGCAGCTTGGGCGGAACATCGAACACCGGGGAGCTGTTTTTT
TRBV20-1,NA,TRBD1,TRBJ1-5,CSAEDRGRWQPQHF,TGCAGTGCCGAGGACAGGGGGCGTTGGCAGCCCCAGCATTTT
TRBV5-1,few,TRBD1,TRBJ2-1,CASSMGQGVYNEQFF,TGCGCCAGCAGCATGGGACAGGGGGTCTACAATGAGCAGTTCTTC
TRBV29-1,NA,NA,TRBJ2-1,CSADWGSSYNEQFF,TGCAGCGCCGACTGGGGGAGCTCCTACAATGAGCAGTTCTTC
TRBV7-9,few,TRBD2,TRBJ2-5,CASSVGGEETQYF,TGTGCCAGCAGCGTTGGGGGGGAAGAGACCCAGTACTTC
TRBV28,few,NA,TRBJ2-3,CASIAGDTQYF,TGTGCCAGCATAGCTGGGGATACGCAGTATTTT
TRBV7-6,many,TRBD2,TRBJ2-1,CASSLVASGSRNEQFF,TGTGCCAGCAGCTTAGTAGCTAGCGGGAGTCGGAATGAGCAGTTCTTC
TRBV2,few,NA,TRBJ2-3,CASRHLYTDTQYF,TGTGCCAGCCGACACCTTTACACAGATACGCAGTATTTT
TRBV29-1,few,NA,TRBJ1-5,CSVGLNNQPQHF,TGCAGCGTTGGCCTGAACAATCAGCCCCAGCATTTT
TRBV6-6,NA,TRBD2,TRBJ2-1,CASSYSRTSGRFF,TGTGCCAGCAGTTACTCGAGGACTAGCGGGAGATTCTTC
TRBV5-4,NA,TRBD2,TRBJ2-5,CASSLYQREKTQYF,TGTGCCAGCAGCCTCTATCAGCGGGAGAAGACCCAGTACTTC
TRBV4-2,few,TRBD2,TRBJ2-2,CASSLEAGGTTGELFF,TGTGCCAGCAGCCTTGAAGCGGGAGGGACCACCGGGGAGCTGTTTTTT
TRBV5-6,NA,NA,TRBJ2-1,CASSPLAPSYNEQFF,TGTGCCAGCAGCCCCCTAGCTCCTTCCTACAATGAGCAGTTCTTC
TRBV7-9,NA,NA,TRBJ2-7,CASSLAQISYEQYF,TGTGCCAGCAGCTTAGCGCAGATCTCCTACGAGCAGTACTTC
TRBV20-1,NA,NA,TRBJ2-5,CSARVPASQETQYF,TGCAGTGCTAGAGTCCCGGCCTCTCAAGAGACCCAGTACTTC
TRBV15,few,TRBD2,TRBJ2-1,CATSRKLAGGPSGNEQFF,TGTGCCACCAGCAGAAAACTAGCGGGAGGGCCGTCTGGCAATGAGCAGTTCTTC
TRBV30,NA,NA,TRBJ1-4,CAWSEIAGEVREKLFF,TGTGCCTGGAGTGAGATCGCAGGGGAGGTTCGGGAAAAACTGTTTTTT
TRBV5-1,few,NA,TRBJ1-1,CASSLVQGHSEAFF,TGCGCCAGCAGCTTGGTACAGGGCCATTCTGAAGCTTTCTTT
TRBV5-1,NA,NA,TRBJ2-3,CASSPGPRVGGADTQYF,TGCGCCAGCAGCCCGGGTCCTCGCGTGGGGGGTGCAGATACGCAGTATTTT
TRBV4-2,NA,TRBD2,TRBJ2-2,CASSPWISVGTTNTGELFF,TGTGCCAGCAGCCCCTGGATCTCAGTCGGGACTACCAACACCGGGGAGCTGTTTTTT
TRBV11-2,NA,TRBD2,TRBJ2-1,CASSLAPTSGAEQFF,TGTGCCAGCAGCTTGGCCCCGACTAGCGGGGCGGAGCAGTTCTTC